This T cell receptor beta chain derives from a study of CD8+ T cells in alopecia areata. Documented treatment: oral pan-JAK inhibitor, 5-10 mg twice daily. Lesional scalp tissue (obtained by punch biopsy) and peripheral blood were collected from alopecia areata patients. CD4+ and CD8+ T cells were sorted from PBMCs. Extracted from the samples, RNA was reverse transcribed into cDNA to serve as the sequencing template. Libraries were prepared by immunoSEQ multiplex PCR; TCRdb keeps only in-frame clonotypes and omits some of them. Among 100,000 to 120,000 clones listed, roughly 50% were seen once. The CDR3 loop spans 14 amino acids. CDR1 is SGHRS, CDR2 YFSETQ, per germline. V was clipped by 7 bases and J by 0 bases; unmatched bases: 6.

This specimen consisted of CD4+ T cells sorted from blood, obtained at week 24, from a patient treated with tofacitinib. This chain joins TRBV5-1 and TRBJ1-1; 7 bases are shared with TRBD1. The origin of this receptor is a human donor with alopecia areata. As DNA, the CDR3 is TGCGCCAGCGACAGGGAAGGGGTGAACACTGAAGCTTTCTTT. Translation: CASDREGVNTEAFF.